This TCR beta chain was documented in a study of blood T cell repertoires in COVID-19. The table came from immunoSEQ multiplex PCR; TCRdb's copy has only in-frame clones and leaves some out. The sample consists of 40,000 to 55,000 clones, approximately 84% of them appearing once. The sample consisted of peripheral blood. This TCR was sampled from a man aged 45-65 years with active COVID-19.

CDR3 nucleotide sequence: TGTGCCAGCAGCTTGGATCTAGTCGCAGATACGCAGTATTTT. Its translation: CASSLDLVADTQYF. This chain connects TRBV5-4 to TRBJ2-3; D is unclear. Germline V gene lookup returns CDR1 SGHNT and CDR2 YYREEE (reference sequence). V was pared by 0 bases and J by 4 bases, with 9 bases between. The CDR3 totals 14 residues.